These T cell receptor beta chains were read from a single sample in a study of response to subunit inactivated influenza vaccine. TCRdb reprocessed the RT-PCR reads via MiXCR and lists one record per CDR3 protein. Of hundreds of thousands of distinct CDR3 sequences in the sample, 11% to 15% are singletons; the top ten hold around 6.5%. This specimen was PBMCs from blood, taken less than 15 days before vaccination. These receptor sequences come from a man between 45 and 60 years old who received an inactivated influenza vaccine. Both conserved end residues are part of each CDR3. Fields, in order: J gene, V gene, clone size, D gene, CDR3 protein, CDR3 DNA. D genes are given only for firm matches. Where a row states a size, it is once, few, many or the class of an expanded clone; other rows omit it.

J gene: TRBJ2-2; V gene: TRBV7-8; clone size: many; D gene: -; CDR3 protein: CASSPGLDSGELFF; CDR3 DNA: TGTGCCAGCAGCCCCGGACTGGACTCCGGGGAGCTGTTTTTT
J gene: TRBJ2-7; V gene: TRBV6-5; clone size: few; D gene: -; CDR3 protein: CASSYLWGSGYEQYF; CDR3 DNA: TGTGCCAGCAGCTACCTCTGGGGGTCCGGCTACGAGCAGTACTTC
J gene: TRBJ1-5; V gene: TRBV20-1; clone size: -; D gene: TRBD1; CDR3 protein: CSARKGGRGDLITNSNQPQHF; CDR3 DNA: TGCAGTGCTAGAAAGGGGGGCAGGGGGGACCTTATAACAAATAGCAATCAGCCCCAGCATTTT
J gene: TRBJ2-7; V gene: TRBV7-2; clone size: -; D gene: -; CDR3 protein: CASSLATGIEQYF; CDR3 DNA: TGTGCCAGCAGCTTAGCTACAGGTATCGAGCAGTACTTC
J gene: TRBJ2-5; V gene: TRBV20-1; clone size: -; D gene: TRBD1; CDR3 protein: CSARDRGLGETQYF; CDR3 DNA: TGCAGTGCTAGGGACAGGGGGCTCGGAGAGACCCAGTACTTC
J gene: TRBJ2-2; V gene: TRBV2; clone size: -; D gene: -; CDR3 protein: CASSELTGLNTGELFF; CDR3 DNA: TGTGCCAGCAGTGAGTTAACAGGATTAAACACCGGGGAGCTGTTTTTT
J gene: TRBJ1-3; V gene: TRBV10-3; clone size: many; D gene: -; CDR3 protein: CAISGDFGNTIYF; CDR3 DNA: TGTGCCATCAGTGGGGACTTCGGAAACACCATATATTTT
J gene: TRBJ2-1; V gene: TRBV7-6; clone size: -; D gene: TRBD2; CDR3 protein: CASSLIAGAGNEQFF; CDR3 DNA: TGTGCCAGCAGCTTGATAGCGGGAGCGGGTAATGAGCAGTTCTTC
J gene: TRBJ2-3; V gene: TRBV29-1; clone size: once; D gene: TRBD1; CDR3 protein: CSVERGRQDTQYF; CDR3 DNA: TGCAGCGTTGAAAGGGGGCGTCAAGATACGCAGTATTTT
J gene: TRBJ2-1; V gene: TRBV7-9; clone size: -; D gene: -; CDR3 protein: CASSSPLYNEQFF; CDR3 DNA: TGTGCCAGCAGCTCTCCCCTCTACAATGAGCAGTTCTTC
J gene: TRBJ2-7; V gene: TRBV28; clone size: few; D gene: -; CDR3 protein: CATSFLVVNGYEQYF; CDR3 DNA: TGTGCCACCAGTTTCTTGGTAGTGAATGGCTACGAGCAGTACTTC
J gene: TRBJ2-3; V gene: TRBV6-6; clone size: many; D gene: -; CDR3 protein: CASSYSTPNTQYF; CDR3 DNA: TGTGCCAGCAGTTACTCGACTCCAAATACGCAGTATTTT
J gene: TRBJ2-2; V gene: TRBV4-2; clone size: -; D gene: -; CDR3 protein: CASSQVSGINIGELFF; CDR3 DNA: TGTGCCAGCAGCCAAGTCTCCGGGATTAACATCGGGGAGCTGTTTTTT
J gene: TRBJ2-3; V gene: TRBV5-4; clone size: few; D gene: TRBD1; CDR3 protein: CASSRDRGRNTQYF; CDR3 DNA: TGTGCCAGCAGCCGGGACAGGGGGCGAAATACGCAGTATTTT
J gene: TRBJ2-1; V gene: TRBV30; clone size: -; D gene: TRBD2; CDR3 protein: CAWKRDYNEQFF; CDR3 DNA: TGTGCCTGGAAGCGGGACTACAATGAGCAGTTCTTC